This T cell receptor (beta chain) is from a study of shared clonotypes between healthy human individuals. CDR3 length: 12 amino acids. Per germline, CDR1 SEHNR and CDR2 FQNEAQ (reference sequence). V was pared by 5 bases and J by 0 bases, with 5 bases between. Roughly 30,000 T cell genomes (around 320 ng DNA) went into each PBMC replicate. TCRdb keeps only in-frame clones here, not all; method: immunoSEQ multiplex PCR. The sample contains about 450,000 clones, 70% to 80% of which appear only once. In the case of this clone: Other DNA sequences in the same sample also yield this CDR3.

The study drew all its donors from Caucasian adults living in Nashville, Tennessee. This receptor was obtained from a woman aged 40 to 49 in good health. Some clones in this sample may be carry-over from other donors' samples. This sequence joins TRBV7-9 and TRBJ2-7; D gene unclear. The sample taken for sequencing was PBMCs. CDR3 coding DNA: TGTGCCAGCAGCCGGACCTCCTACGAGCAGTACTTC. As protein: CASSRTSYEQYF. Supplemented by reference TRBV7-9 and TRBJ2-7, the full variable domain reads DTGVSQNPRHKITKRGQNVTFRCDPISEHNRLYWYRQTLGQGPEFLTYFQNEAQLEKSRLLSDRFSAERPKGSFSTLEIQRTEQGDSAMYLCASSRTSYEQYFGPGTRLTVT.